This TCR beta chain was captured by sequencing in a study of OX40 agonist ivuxolimab in advanced cancers. The J segment lost 6 bases and the V segment lost 6 bases, leaving 10 bases of the junction unmatched. The CDR3 runs to 14 residues. Germline lookup yields CDR1 MDHEN and CDR2 SYDVKM. Patients with a history of autoimmune disease or on systemic immunosuppression were excluded. Data came from immunoSEQ multiplex PCR; TCRdb stores just in-frame clones and leaves some out. Of tens of thousands of clones listed, approximately 90% were seen once; the top ten hold about 5%. V usage is TRBV28 and J usage is TRBJ2-7; 8 nucleotides agree with TRBD2. The receptor was isolated from an adult with an advanced solid tumor such as melanoma, head and neck, liver or kidney cancer. The specimen comprised CD4+ or CD8+ T cells sorted from blood, sampled in a trial of the OX40 agonist ivuxolimab. This chain's CDR3 is CASRPAGTRPEQYF. The CDR3 DNA reads as TGTGCCAGCAGGCCAGCCGGGACTAGACCCGAGCAGTACTTC.